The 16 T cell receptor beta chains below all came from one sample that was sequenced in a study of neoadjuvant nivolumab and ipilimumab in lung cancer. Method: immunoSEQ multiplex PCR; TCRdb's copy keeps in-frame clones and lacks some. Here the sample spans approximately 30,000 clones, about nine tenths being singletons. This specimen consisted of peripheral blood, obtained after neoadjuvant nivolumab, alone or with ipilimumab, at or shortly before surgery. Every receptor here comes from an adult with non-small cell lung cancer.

CDR3 in amino acids: CASSSGLAGGLEQFF. The CDR3 coding sequence is TGTGCCAGCAGCTCCGGACTAGCGGGGGGGCTGGAGCAGTTCTTC. This rearrangement joins TRBV5-4 to TRBJ2-1; 15 bases are shared with TRBD2. Germline V gene sequence: CDR1 SGHNT, CDR2 YYREEE (reference sequence). The length of the CDR3 is 15 residues. V lost 3 bases to trimming and J lost 10 bases; unmatched junction nucleotides: 5.

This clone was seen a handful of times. This CDR3 reads CASSPGRQGNEQYF. The CDR3 nucleotides read TGTGCCAGCTCACCAGGGAGACAGGGAAACGAGCAGTACTTC. V usage is TRBV18 and J usage is TRBJ2-7; 7 nucleotides agree with TRBD1. Germline CDR1 and CDR2: KGHSH and LQKENI. The CDR3 runs to 14 residues. V shed 2 bases and J 5 bases; nucleotides not matched to a gene: 6.

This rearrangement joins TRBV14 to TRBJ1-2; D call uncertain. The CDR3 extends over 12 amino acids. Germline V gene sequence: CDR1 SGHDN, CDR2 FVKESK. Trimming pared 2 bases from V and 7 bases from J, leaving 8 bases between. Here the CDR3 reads CASSQSGPGYTF. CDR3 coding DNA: TGTGCCAGCAGCCAATCCGGGCCTGGCTACACCTTC.

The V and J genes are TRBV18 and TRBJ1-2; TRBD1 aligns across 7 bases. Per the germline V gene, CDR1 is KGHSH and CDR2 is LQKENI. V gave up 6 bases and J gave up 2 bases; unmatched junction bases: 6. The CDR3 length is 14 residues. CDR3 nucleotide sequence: TGTGCCAGCTCCCAAGAGGGACAGAACTATGGCTACACCTTC. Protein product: CASSQEGQNYGYTF.

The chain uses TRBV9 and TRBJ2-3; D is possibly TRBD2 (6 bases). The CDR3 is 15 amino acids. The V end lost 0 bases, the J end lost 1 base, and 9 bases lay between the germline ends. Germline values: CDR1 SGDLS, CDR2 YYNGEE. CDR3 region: CASSVVPGGTDTQYF. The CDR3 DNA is TGTGCCAGCAGCGTAGTTCCGGGGGGCACAGATACGCAGTATTTT.

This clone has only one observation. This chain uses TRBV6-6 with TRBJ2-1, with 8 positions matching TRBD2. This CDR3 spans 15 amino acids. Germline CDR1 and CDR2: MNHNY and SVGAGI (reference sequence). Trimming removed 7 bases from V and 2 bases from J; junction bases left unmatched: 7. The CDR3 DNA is TGTGCCAGCACTTTTCCCGGGGGGGCCTACAATGAGCAGTTCTTC. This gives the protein CASTFPGGAYNEQFF.

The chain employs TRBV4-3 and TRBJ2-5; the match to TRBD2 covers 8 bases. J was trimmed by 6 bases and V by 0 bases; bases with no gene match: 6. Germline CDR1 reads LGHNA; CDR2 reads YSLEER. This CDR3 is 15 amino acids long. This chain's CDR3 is CASSQDREGWQTQYF. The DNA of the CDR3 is TGCGCCAGCAGCCAAGATCGGGAGGGTTGGCAGACCCAGTACTTC.

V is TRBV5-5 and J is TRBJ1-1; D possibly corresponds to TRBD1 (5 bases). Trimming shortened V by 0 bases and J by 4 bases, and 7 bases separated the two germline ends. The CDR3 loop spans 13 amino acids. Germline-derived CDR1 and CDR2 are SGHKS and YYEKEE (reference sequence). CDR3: CASSLGGSTEAFF. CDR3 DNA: TGTGCCAGCAGCTTGGGGGGGAGCACTGAAGCTTTCTTT.

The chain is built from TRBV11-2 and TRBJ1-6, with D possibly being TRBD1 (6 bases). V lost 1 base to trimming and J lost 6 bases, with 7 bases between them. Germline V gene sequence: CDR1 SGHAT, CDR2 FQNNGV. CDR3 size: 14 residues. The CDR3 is CASSLAGANSPLHF. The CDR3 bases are TGTGCCAGCAGCTTAGCAGGGGCTAATTCACCCCTCCACTTT.

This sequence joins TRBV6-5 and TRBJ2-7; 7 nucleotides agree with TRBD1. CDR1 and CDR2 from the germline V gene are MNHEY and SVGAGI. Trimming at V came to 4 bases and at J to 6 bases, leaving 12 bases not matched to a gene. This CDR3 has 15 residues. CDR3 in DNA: TGTGCCAGCAGTTCCCGGCCGGGACAGCGGCTCGAGCAGTACTTC. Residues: CASSSRPGQRLEQYF.

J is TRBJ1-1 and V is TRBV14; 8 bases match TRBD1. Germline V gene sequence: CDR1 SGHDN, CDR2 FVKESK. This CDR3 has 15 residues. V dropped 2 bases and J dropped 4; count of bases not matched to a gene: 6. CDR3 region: CASSQYLDRGTEAFF. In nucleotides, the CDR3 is TGTGCCAGCAGCCAATACCTTGACAGGGGCACTGAAGCTTTCTTT. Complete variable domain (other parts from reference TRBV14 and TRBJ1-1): EAGVTQFPSHSVIEKGQTVTLRCDPISGHDNLYWYRRVMGKEIKFLLHFVKESKQDESGMPNNRFLAERTGGTYSTLKVQPAELEDSGVYFCASSQYLDRGTEAFFGQGTRLTVV.

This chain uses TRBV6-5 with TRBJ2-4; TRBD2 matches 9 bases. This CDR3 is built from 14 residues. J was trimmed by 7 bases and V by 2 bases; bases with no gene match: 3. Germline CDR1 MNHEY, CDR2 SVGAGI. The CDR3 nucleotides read TGTGCCAGCAGTTACGAAGGACTAGCGAACATTCAGTACTTC. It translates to CASSYEGLANIQYF.

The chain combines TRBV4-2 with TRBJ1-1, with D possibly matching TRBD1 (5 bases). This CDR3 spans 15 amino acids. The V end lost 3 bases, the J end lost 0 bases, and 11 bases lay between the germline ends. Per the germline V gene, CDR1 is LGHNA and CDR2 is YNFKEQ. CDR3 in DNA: TGTGCCAGCAGCCATAGCGGGGCCATGAACACTGAAGCTTTCTTT. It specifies CASSHSGAMNTEAFF.

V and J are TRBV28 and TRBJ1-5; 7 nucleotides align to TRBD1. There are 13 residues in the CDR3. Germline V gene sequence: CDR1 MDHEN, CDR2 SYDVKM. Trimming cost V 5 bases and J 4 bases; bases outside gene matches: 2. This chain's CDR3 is CASSADRNQPQHF. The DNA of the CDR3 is TGTGCCAGCAGTGCGGACAGGAATCAGCCCCAGCATTTT.

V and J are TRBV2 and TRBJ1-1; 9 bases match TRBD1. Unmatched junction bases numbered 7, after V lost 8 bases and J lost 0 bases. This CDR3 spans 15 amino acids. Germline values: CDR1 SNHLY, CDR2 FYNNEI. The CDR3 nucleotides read TGTGCCAGCCTAGGGGGGACAGGGCTGAACACTGAAGCTTTCTTT. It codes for CASLGGTGLNTEAFF.

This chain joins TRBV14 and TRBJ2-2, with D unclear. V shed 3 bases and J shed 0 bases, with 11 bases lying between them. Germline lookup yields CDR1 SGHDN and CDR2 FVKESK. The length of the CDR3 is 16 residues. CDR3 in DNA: TGTGCCAGCAGCCAGCGAGTCGGGCCGAACACCGGGGAGCTGTTTTTT. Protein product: CASSQRVGPNTGELFF.